The 10 T cell receptor beta chains below were found in one sample sequenced in a study of blood T cell repertoires in COVID-19. Repertoires were generated with immunoSEQ multiplex PCR, while TCRdb's copy carries only in-frame clones and drops some. The sample carries about 74,000 clones, approximately 88% recorded once. Source material: peripheral blood. Receptors were obtained from a woman older than 75 with acute or convalescent COVID-19.

The rearrangement links TRBV2 to TRBJ1-3; D is perhaps TRBD1 (6 bases). Trimming stripped 6 bases from V and 2 bases from J, with 17 bases between. Germline V gene lookup returns CDR1 SNHLY and CDR2 FYNNEI. The CDR3 covers 16 residues. This chain's CDR3 is CASRKGVLKTGNTIYF. DNA for the CDR3: TGTGCCAGCAGAAAGGGGGTCCTTAAAACTGGAAACACCATATATTTT.

This sequence joins TRBV19 and TRBJ2-3; weak D call: TRBD2 (5 bases). The CDR3 is made up of 14 amino acids. Germline assignment: CDR1 LNHDA and CDR2 SQIVND (reference sequence). V lost 6 bases and J 3 bases, leaving 13 bases between the germline ends. This CDR3 reads CASSFGLGTDTQYF. In DNA, the CDR3 is TGTGCCAGTAGCTTCGGACTCGGGACAGATACGCAGTATTTT.

In its sample, this clone was seen once. V is TRBV6-5 and J is TRBJ1-1, with 11 bases fitting TRBD1. CDR1 is MNHEY and CDR2 is SVGAGI in the germline V gene. The CDR3 consists of 15 residues. V dropped 6 bases and J dropped 10; count of bases not matched to a gene: 13. For the CDR3, the DNA is TGTGCCAGCAGCCCAAAGGGGACAGGGGGTTCCGGAGCTTTCTTT. It is translated as CASSPKGTGGSGAFF.

The chain uses TRBV5-1 and TRBJ2-2; 9 positions match TRBD1. Trimming took 4 bases from V and 3 from J; bases not matched to a gene: 1. Germline V CDR1 and CDR2: SGHRS, YFSETQ. This CDR3 has 14 residues. The CDR3 nucleotides read TGCGCCAGCAGCCGGACAGGGGACACCGGGGAGCTGTTTTTT. It encodes CASSRTGDTGELFF.

The V gene is TRBV3-1 (or the pseudogene TRBV3-2), the J gene TRBJ1-1; TRBD1 is a possible D gene (6 bases). The CDR3 runs to 16 residues. With 0 bases removed from V and 4 bases from J, the gap between germline ends came to 15 bases. Per the germline V gene, CDR1 is LGHDT and CDR2 is YNNKEL (reference sequence). CDR3 amino acids: CASSQEPSRGGTEAFF. CDR3 DNA sequence: TGTGCCAGCAGCCAAGAGCCAAGCAGGGGTGGCACTGAAGCTTTCTTT.

The genes are TRBV19 and TRBJ2-7, with 9 bases matching TRBD2. Germline V gives CDR1 LNHDA, CDR2 SQIVND (reference sequence). This CDR3 comprises 19 residues. After removal of 3 bases from V and 4 bases from J, the junction contained 19 bases not matched to a gene. Written as DNA, the CDR3 is TGTGCCAGTAGTATGGGGTTGGCGGGGGGGCCTTCAGGAACATACGAGCAGTACTTC. Translating gives CASSMGLAGGPSGTYEQYF.

The genes are TRBV7-6 and TRBJ2-5; the match to TRBD2 covers 9 bases. This CDR3 region has 17 residues. CDR1 is SGHVS, CDR2 FNYEAQ, per germline. Losses at the gene ends were 0 bases for V and 2 bases for J; bases not matched to a gene: 7. CDR3 bases: TGTGCCAGCAGCTTAGCAGTTAGCGGGGGCCCTCAAGAGACCCAGTACTTC. Residues: CASSLAVSGGPQETQYF.

J is TRBJ1-5 and V is TRBV6-6; D not resolved. This CDR3 contains 13 residues. Trimming stripped 2 bases from V and 7 bases from J, with 9 bases between. The V gene's germline CDR1 is MNHNY and CDR2 SVGAGI (reference sequence). CDR3 DNA sequence: TGTGCCAGCAGTTACACCCGGGAGCAGCCCCAGCATTTT. It yields the protein CASSYTREQPQHF.

The chain recombines TRBV23-1 with TRBJ2-2; TRBD2 aligns across 9 bases. TRBV23-1 counts as an open reading frame of uncertain function. Trimming cost V 6 bases and J 2 bases; bases outside gene matches: 10. The CDR3 is 17 residues long. The CDR3 reads CASSQIAGVTNTGELFF. In nucleotides, the CDR3 is TGCGCCAGCAGCCAGATAGCGGGGGTAACCAACACCGGGGAGCTGTTTTTT.

V and J are TRBV29-1 and TRBJ2-1; TRBD1 aligns across 8 bases. CDR3 length: 14 amino acids. With V trimmed by 8 bases and J by 3 bases, 9 bases remained unmatched. The V gene's germline CDR1 is SQVTM and CDR2 ANQGSEA. CDR3 coding DNA: TGCAGCACCTTCGGGACAGGAGGCTACAATGAGCAGTTCTTC. This sequence encodes CSTFGTGGYNEQFF.